The 29 T cell receptor beta chains presented below share a single source sample, sequenced in a study of identical twins (TCRdb year 2016). The library was produced with 5' RACE. Sequencing was carried out with an Illumina HiSeq 2000. TCRdb reanalyzed the raw reads on its own, using fastp at Q25 for trimming and MiXCR for clone calling, and kept in-frame beta chains. Every entry covers one CDR3 protein and lists the most common genes and DNA from its rows. This sample is represented by about 240,000 distinct CDR3 sequences; about 10% of them were singletons. The leading ten clones occupy 10% of the sample. Sequencing was carried out using memory T cells sorted from blood. The cell subset or site tag for this specimen amounts to: CD45RO+ enriched T cells. These receptors all stem from a man aged 50-60 years in good health.

This chain connects TRBV9 to TRBJ2-3; D perhaps matches TRBD1 (6 bases). V was clipped by 0 bases and J by 1 base, with 9 bases between them. CDR1 and CDR2 (germline): SGDLS, YYNGEE. This CDR3 is built from 15 residues. The CDR3: CASSVAGVGTDTQYF. The CDR3 DNA reads TGTGCCAGCAGCGTAGCAGGGGTGGGCACAGATACGCAGTATTTT. The entire variable domain, with the rest obtained from reference TRBV9 and TRBJ2-3, is as follows: DSGVTQTPKHLITATGQRVTLRCSPRSGDLSVYWYQQSLDQGLQFLIQYYNGEERAKGNILERFSAQQFPDLHSELNLSSLELGDSALYFCASSVAGVGTDTQYFGPGTRLTVL.

This clonotype was seen ten or more times. The chain has TRBV20-1 and TRBJ1-4, with D perhaps TRBD1 (5 bases). CDR3 length equals 13 residues. Germline V lookup: CDR1 DFQATT, CDR2 SNEGSKA (reference sequence). V was clipped by 4 bases and J by 1 base, with 7 bases between them. The CDR3 coding sequence is TGCAGTGCTATAGGGGAAACTAATGAAAAACTGTTTTTT. Translating gives CSAIGETNEKLFF.

Many counts were recorded for this clonotype. This rearrangement joins TRBV12-3 or TRBV12-4 to TRBJ2-1; TRBD2 matches 11 bases. The CDR3 totals 17 residues. V dropped 3 bases and J dropped 5; count of bases not matched to a gene: 9. CDR3 DNA: TGTGCCAGCAGTTTCCCCCCCGGGACTAGCGGAAACAATGAGCAGTTCTTC. Translation: CASSFPPGTSGNNEQFF.

The chain links TRBV7-9 to TRBJ2-3; the match to TRBD2 covers 8 bases. Germline assignment: CDR1 SEHNR and CDR2 FQNEAQ (reference sequence). Trimming cost V 5 bases and J 7 bases; bases outside gene matches: 8. The CDR3 runs to 14 residues. As DNA, the CDR3 is TGTGCCAGCAGCGACCTGAGCGGGGGTTATACGCAGTATTTT. Translating it yields CASSDLSGGYTQYF.

In this sample, this clonotype turned up many times. The chain has TRBV9 and TRBJ1-2; 8 bases map to TRBD1. Germline trimming cut 3 bases from V and 9 bases from J; bases unmatched to any gene: 10. This CDR3 has 14 residues. Germline CDR1 SGDLS, CDR2 YYNGEE. CDR3: CASSEGVGQARYTF. In nucleotides, the CDR3 is TGTGCCAGCAGCGAGGGAGTGGGACAGGCTCGCTACACCTTC.

This clonotype came up many times. V and J are TRBV11-2 and TRBJ2-1; 8 bases map to TRBD1. CDR3 size: 18 residues. Germline trimming cut 1 base from V and 9 bases from J; bases unmatched to any gene: 17. In germline, CDR1 is SGHAT, CDR2 FQNNGV. The CDR3 region is CASSLVGVVRGPRGEQFF. Written as DNA, the CDR3 is TGTGCCAGCAGCTTAGTGGGGGTGGTCAGGGGGCCCCGGGGTGAGCAGTTCTTC.

This clonotype was picked up many times. This chain links TRBV27 with TRBJ1-5; TRBD1 aligns across 9 bases. The V and J ends lost 8 bases and 3 bases, in that order; junction bases with no gene match: 5. The CDR3 runs 14 residues. The V gene's germline CDR1 is MNHEY and CDR2 SMNVEV (reference sequence). CDR3 loop: CASQDRGYNQPQHF. The CDR3 nucleotides are TGTGCCAGCCAGGACAGGGGATACAATCAGCCCCAGCATTTT.

The chain joins TRBV5-6 to TRBJ2-2; the D gene is possibly TRBD1 (5 bases). This CDR3 spans 14 amino acids. Germline V gene lookup returns CDR1 SGHDT and CDR2 YYEEEE. V lost 0 bases and J 8 bases, leaving 11 bases between the germline ends. CDR3 in amino acids: CASSLASGSGELFF. DNA for the CDR3: TGTGCCAGCAGCTTGGCCTCAGGGTCGGGGGAGCTGTTTTTT. Supplemented by reference TRBV5-6 and TRBJ2-2, the full variable domain reads DAGVTQSPTHLIKTRGQQVTLRCSPKSGHDTVSWYQQALGQGPQFIFQYYEEEERQRGNFPDRFSGHQFPNYSSELNVNALLLGDSALYLCASSLASGSGELFFGEGSRLTVL.

This clonotype was counted only a few times. The chain uses TRBV20-1 and TRBJ2-1; 9 positions match TRBD2. The CDR3 length is 13 residues. The V gene's germline CDR1 is DFQATT and CDR2 SNEGSKA (reference sequence). Germline trimming cut 6 bases from V and 4 bases from J; bases unmatched to any gene: 4. The CDR3 spells CSALSGGYNEQFF. CDR3 bases: TGCAGTGCCCTTAGCGGGGGATACAATGAGCAGTTCTTC.

There are a few counts of this clonotype. The rearrangement links TRBV2 to TRBJ1-3, with D maybe TRBD1 (5 bases). The V end was cut by 6 bases, the J end by 0 bases, with 9 bases between. Germline V gene lookup returns CDR1 SNHLY and CDR2 FYNNEI. There are 14 residues in the CDR3. CDR3 sequence (DNA): TGTGCCAGCAGGCCGGGACTCTCTGGAAACACCATATATTTT. Its protein product is CASRPGLSGNTIYF.

This clonotype was recorded many times. This chain links TRBV20-1 with TRBJ1-1; D is perhaps TRBD1 (5 bases). The CDR3 spans 13 residues. Germline CDR1 reads DFQATT; CDR2 reads SNEGSKA (reference sequence). This chain's CDR3 is CSTTRGRNTEAFF. The CDR3 DNA reads as TGCAGCACCACAAGGGGAAGGAACACTGAAGCTTTCTTT.

Note on this clonotype: A much more abundant neighbour one base away suggests this may be a read error. The chain combines TRBV20-1 with TRBJ1-4, with D hard to call. This CDR3 is built from 10 residues. The germline CDR1 and CDR2 sequences are DFQATT and SNEGSKA (reference sequence). Written as DNA, the CDR3 is TGCAGTGCTGAAAATGGAAAACTGTTTTTT. Amino acids: CSAENGKLFF.

This clonotype was counted ten times or more. For the CDR3, the DNA is TGCGCCAGCAGCAATAGGACGAGGAACACCGGGGAGCTGTTTTTT. Its protein product is CASSNRTRNTGELFF. The gene calls are TRBV5-1 and TRBJ2-2; D is uncertain. Deletions cut 4 bases from V and 1 base from J, with 11 bases between. Germline V gene data show CDR1 as SGHRS and CDR2 as YFSETQ. CDR3 length equals 15 residues.

A few counts support this clonotype. This sequence joins TRBV4-2 and TRBJ1-3, with TRBD1 matching over 7 bases. This CDR3 spans 16 amino acids. The junction had 2 bases not matched to a gene; V was cut back by 0 bases and J by 0 bases. The V gene's germline CDR1 is LGHNA and CDR2 YNFKEQ. The CDR3 nucleotides are TGTGCCAGCAGCCAAGACAGGGGGAACTCTGGAAACACCATATATTTT. It codes for CASSQDRGNSGNTIYF.

This clonotype has more than one count but fewer than ten. The chain has TRBV9 and TRBJ2-1; perhaps TRBD1 as D (6 bases). From germline, CDR1 is SGDLS and CDR2 YYNGEE. This CDR3 is 14 amino acids long. Trimming stripped 0 bases from V and 9 bases from J, with 13 bases between. CDR3 DNA: TGTGCCAGCAGCGTAGAGGGGCAGGGGATTGAGCAGTTCTTC. The encoded protein is CASSVEGQGIEQFF.

There are many counts of this clonotype. J is TRBJ2-7 and V is TRBV10-3; 9 positions match TRBD2. Germline CDR1 is ENHRY and CDR2 is SYGVKD. V dropped 3 bases and J dropped 0; count of bases not matched to a gene: 9. This CDR3 has 17 residues. Here the CDR3 DNA reads TGTGCCATCAGTGATATAAGGCTAGCGGGGAACTCCTACGAGCAGTACTTC. It codes for CAISDIRLAGNSYEQYF.

This clonotype appeared a few times. The chain recombines TRBV20-1 with TRBJ2-2; TRBD1 is a possible D gene (6 bases). The CDR3 runs 13 residues. Looked up from germline, CDR1 is DFQATT and CDR2 is SNEGSKA (reference sequence). V lost 4 bases and J lost 4, with 10 bases in between. CDR3 DNA sequence: TGCAGTGCTATAAACAGGGTCACCGGGGAGCTGTTTTTT. Translating it yields CSAINRVTGELFF.

This clonotype appeared many times. The V and J genes are TRBV9 and TRBJ2-7; a possible D gene is TRBD2 (6 bases). The CDR3 extends over 16 amino acids. CDR1 is SGDLS and CDR2 is YYNGEE in the germline V gene. V was cut by 0 bases and J by 3 bases, with 16 bases left in between. CDR3 in amino acids: CASSVGARDFDYEQYF. The CDR3, as DNA: TGTGCCAGCAGCGTAGGGGCCCGGGACTTCGACTACGAGCAGTACTTC.

This clonotype was picked up many times. The chain combines TRBV29-1 with TRBJ2-5; D possibly corresponds to TRBD1 (5 bases). Germline V gene data show CDR1 as SQVTM and CDR2 as ANQGSEA. This CDR3 contains 12 residues. The V and J ends lost 5 bases and 9 bases respectively, with 16 bases between them. This chain's CDR3 is CSVSSWSGSQYF. DNA for the CDR3: TGCAGCGTTTCGTCCTGGTCAGGGTCCCAGTACTTC.

This clonotype appeared a few times. The chain links TRBV2 to TRBJ1-1; D possibly corresponds to TRBD1 (6 bases). The germline gives CDR1 SNHLY, CDR2 FYNNEI. Trimming removed 8 bases at V and 9 bases at J, with 13 bases between. The CDR3 is made up of 11 amino acids. In DNA form, the CDR3 reads TGTGCCAGCCGCAGTGGGACAAAAGCTTTCTTT. The encoded protein is CASRSGTKAFF.

This clonotype was detected ten times or more. This chain joins TRBV5-1 and TRBJ2-7; 10 nucleotides line up with TRBD2. This CDR3 has 15 residues. The V gene's germline CDR1 is SGHRS and CDR2 YFSETQ. V lost 0 bases, J lost 5 bases, and 5 bases stayed unmatched. The CDR3 sequence is CASSLEGLAIDEQYF. For the CDR3, the DNA is TGCGCCAGCAGCTTGGAGGGACTAGCGATCGACGAGCAGTACTTC.

This sequence joins TRBV29-1 and TRBJ2-7, with 11 bases fitting TRBD1. Per germline, CDR1 SQVTM and CDR2 ANQGSEA. The CDR3 contains 14 residues. Trimming took 1 base from V and 3 from J; bases not matched to a gene: 2. CDR3 bases: TGCAGCGTTGAAGGGACAGGGGGCATCTACGAGCAGTACTTC. Translation gives CSVEGTGGIYEQYF.

Ten or more counts support this clonotype. The V gene is TRBV24-1, the J gene TRBJ2-3, with D perhaps matching TRBD1 (5 bases). Trimming stripped 3 bases from V and 4 bases from J, with 16 bases between. The CDR3 extends over 16 amino acids. Germline CDR1 KGHDR, CDR2 SFDVKD. CDR3 DNA: TGTGCCACCAGTGATCCCGACGGTTGGGGCCCAGATACGCAGTATTTT. This gives the protein CATSDPDGWGPDTQYF.

V gene TRBV20-1 combines with J gene TRBJ2-5; the D is unclear. The CDR3 runs 12 residues. Trimming took off 4 bases at V and 5 bases at J, with 11 bases between the two ends. Looked up from germline, CDR1 is DFQATT and CDR2 is SNEGSKA (reference sequence). The CDR3 here is CSAKRALETQYF. The CDR3 DNA follows: TGCAGTGCTAAAAGGGCATTGGAGACCCAGTACTTC.

The table lists this clonotype with many counts. The rearrangement uses TRBV12-3 or TRBV12-4 and TRBJ1-2; D possibly corresponds to TRBD1 (6 bases). This CDR3 region has 15 residues. V dropped 4 bases and J dropped 0 bases, with 12 bases sitting between them. CDR3 DNA sequence: TGTGCCAGCAGTTCAACAGGGTCTGCTAACTATGGCTACACCTTC. This codes for CASSSTGSANYGYTF.

CDR3 in DNA: TGTGCCAGCTCCTCCTCTTCAGGGAGATCCTACAATGAGCAGTTCTTC. The encoded protein is CASSSSSGRSYNEQFF. The rearrangement joins TRBV18 to TRBJ2-1; TRBD1 or TRBD2 may be the D gene (5 bases each). The CDR3 sequence is 16 residues long. Germline CDR1 and CDR2: KGHSH and LQKENI. V lost 6 bases and J lost 1, with 16 bases in between.

The genes are TRBV5-4 and TRBJ1-2; D is perhaps TRBD1 (5 bases). V lost 0 bases, J lost 2 bases, and 11 bases lay in between. This CDR3 is built from 15 residues. CDR1 and CDR2 from the germline V gene are SGHNT and YYREEE (reference sequence). CDR3 in amino acids: CASSLGTGSNYGYTF. DNA of the CDR3: TGTGCCAGCAGCTTGGGTACAGGCTCCAACTATGGCTACACCTTC.

This clonotype was detected ten times or more. The J gene is TRBJ2-4, the V gene TRBV3-1, with D hard to call. V lost 2 bases and J lost 3, with 8 bases in between. Per germline, CDR1 LGHDT and CDR2 YNNKEL (reference sequence). The CDR3 is 14 residues long. CDR3 residues: CASSQSEVKNIQYF. In nucleotides, the CDR3 is TGTGCCAGCAGCCAAAGCGAAGTCAAAAACATTCAGTACTTC.

Ten or more counts support this clonotype. This chain uses TRBV20-1 with TRBJ2-7, with D unclear. V was cut by 6 bases and J by 0 bases, with 12 bases left in between. The CDR3 is made up of 13 amino acids. Looked up from germline, CDR1 is DFQATT and CDR2 is SNEGSKA (reference sequence). In DNA form, the CDR3 reads TGCAGTGCCGTCCCGAGAAGCTCCTACGAGCAGTACTTC. Protein product: CSAVPRSSYEQYF.